The present T cell receptor (beta chain) was sequenced within a study of T-cell reconstitution after alpha-beta-depleted transplantation in children. General study points: Reports say that about two months after transplant, the alpha-beta T cells came out of several hundred graft clones that had expanded. It was surviving recipient T cells and thymic progenitors that gave some patients high TCRbeta diversity at day 60. The authors attributed T-cell counts and diversity one year after transplant mostly to newly produced T cells.

This clonotype came up a few times. What it binds is not known. Unique molecular identifiers were used in preparing the TCRbeta library. MiXCR was run by TCRdb on the PCR reads, yielding one entry per CDR3 protein. The table records approximately 350,000 distinct CDR3 sequences, 15% to 20% of them present only once. Germline V CDR1 and CDR2: DFQATT, SNEGSKA (reference sequence). The CDR3 totals 16 residues. The V segment lost 1 base and the J segment 6 bases; nucleotides outside the gene matches: 6. This receptor was obtained from a male patient between 2 and 10 years old who had a stem cell transplant for acute lymphoblastic leukemia, so the T cells may come from the graft donor. Here the sequenced sample was PBMCs, mostly from graft donor cells, taken 360 days after TCRalphabeta/CD19-depleted stem cell transplant. This chain joins TRBV20-1 and TRBJ2-7; the match to TRBD2 covers 16 bases. The CDR3 DNA reads as TGCAGTGCTAGAGGCCCCGGGACTAGCGGGAGGGGCGAGCAGTACTTC. Amino acids: CSARGPGTSGRGEQYF.